This T cell receptor (beta chain) was found in a study of PD-1 blockade in classical Hodgkin lymphoma. Study background: The study gave patients nivolumab 3 mg/kg intravenously every 2 weeks.

Every patient had relapsed following autologous stem cell transplantation, and cohorts differed in brentuximab vedotin exposure. Responses achieved at best were complete response, partial response or progressive disease. Profiling relied on immunoSEQ multiplex PCR, and the TCRdb table lists in-frame clones only, not all of them. Of about 19,000 clones detected, 70% to 80% appear once; the ten largest clones hold 18%. The sample in question was peripheral blood mononuclear cells (PBMCs), obtained before the second cycle of nivolumab. This clonotype originated in a human donor with classical Hodgkin lymphoma.

The CDR3 DNA follows: TGTGCCAGCAGCGACGGGACAGGGGGTGGCTCCTACGAGCAGTACTTC. It encodes CASSDGTGGGSYEQYF. This chain joins TRBV9 and TRBJ2-7; 11 positions agree with TRBD1. Per the germline V gene, CDR1 is SGDLS and CDR2 is YYNGEE. This CDR3 spans 16 amino acids. Trimming cost V 3 bases and J 0 bases; bases outside gene matches: 5.